This T cell receptor beta chain was retrieved from a study of cytomegalovirus exposure and HLA in healthy donors. Data came from immunoSEQ multiplex PCR; TCRdb stores just in-frame clones and leaves some out. The sample lists 260,000 or so clones; more than 75% were seen once. V shed 2 bases and J 4 bases; nucleotides not matched to a gene: 5. The CDR3 is 14 amino acids. Germline CDR1 and CDR2: MNHNY and SVGAGI (reference sequence). Sequenced sample: PBMCs. The sequence came from a woman between 18 and 29 years old in good health and CMV-seronegative. The genes are TRBV6-6 and TRBJ2-7; 7 bases are a match to TRBD2. The CDR3 loop reads CASSYREGSYEQYF. CDR3 coding DNA: TGTGCCAGCAGTTACAGGGAGGGGAGTTACGAGCAGTACTTC.